A single sample gave rise to the 31 T cell receptor beta chains below, sequenced in a study of shared clonotypes between healthy human individuals. Sequenced by immunoSEQ multiplex PCR; TCRdb stores in-frame clones only, minus some. The data show 2 million to 2.5 million clones, roughly 95% seen once. Sequencing used naive CD4+ T cells sorted from blood. Subset noted: CD45RA+ positively selected. Every receptor here comes from a man aged 18 to 29 in good health.

In the case of this clone: Mismatch with germline at one junction end may stem from a read error. The chain carries TRBV7-7 and TRBJ2-7; TRBD1 matches at 8 bases. Per the germline V gene, CDR1 is SSHAT and CDR2 is FNYEAQ (reference sequence). The CDR3 loop spans 15 amino acids. The DNA for the CDR3 is TGTGCTAGCAGCCTTAGGACAGGGAAAATAGTGAGGCAGTACTTC. It specifies CASSLRTGKIVRQYF.

Turning to this clone: This same CDR3 is encoded by further DNA sequences in the sample. V is TRBV7-9 and J is TRBJ2-7; D is undetermined. The CDR3 length is 11 residues. V was shortened by 4 bases and J by 5 bases, with 6 bases between the two germline ends. Germline lookup yields CDR1 SEHNR and CDR2 FQNEAQ (reference sequence). CDR3 region: CASSSLDEQYF. For the CDR3, the DNA is TGTGCCAGCAGCTCACTCGACGAGCAGTACTTC.

The V and J genes are TRBV5-1 and TRBJ2-1; D possibly corresponds to TRBD2 (6 bases). Germline values: CDR1 SGHRS, CDR2 YFSETQ. The V gene lost 1 base and the J gene lost 5 bases, with 10 bases spanning the gap. The CDR3 consists of 14 residues. The CDR3 here is CASSLTGLNNEQFF. DNA for the CDR3: TGCGCCAGCAGCTTGACGGGACTTAACAATGAGCAGTTCTTC.

J is TRBJ1-5 and V is TRBV28, with 8 positions matching TRBD1. From germline, CDR1 is MDHEN and CDR2 SYDVKM. V lost 10 bases, J lost 6 bases, and 8 bases stayed unmatched. The CDR3 sequence is 13 residues long. CDR3 sequence: CAITGGPGQPQHF. The CDR3 DNA reads as TGTGCCATCACAGGGGGGCCAGGTCAGCCCCAGCATTTT.

The chain is built from TRBV19 and TRBJ1-5; no definite D call. Per the germline V gene, CDR1 is LNHDA and CDR2 is SQIVND (reference sequence). The CDR3 is 16 residues long. V shed 3 bases and J shed 4 bases, with 16 bases lying between them. The CDR3 coding sequence is TGTGCCAGTAGTATTTTGGAGGGATTTGGGAATCAGCCCCAGCATTTT. Amino acid sequence: CASSILEGFGNQPQHF. The whole variable domain, filled in from reference TRBV19 and TRBJ1-5, reads DGGITQSPKYLFRKEGQNVTLSCEQNLNHDAMYWYRQDPGQGLRLIYYSQIVNDFQKGDIAEGYSVSREKKESFPLTVTSAQKNPTAFYLCASSILEGFGNQPQHFGDGTRLSIL.

J is TRBJ1-4 and V is TRBV7-9; a weak D match, TRBD1 (5 bases). In germline, CDR1 is SEHNR, CDR2 FQNEAQ (reference sequence). This CDR3 is 17 amino acids long. V was trimmed by 2 bases and J by 3 bases, leaving 16 bases between them. DNA of the CDR3: TGTGCCAGCAGCTTACTAGGGGCCCTCGGATCTAATGAAAAACTGTTTTTT. This encodes CASSLLGALGSNEKLFF.

As regards this clone: The same CDR3 can be traced to other DNA sequences in this sample. The V call is TRBV10-3, the J call TRBJ1-2, with 7 bases that match TRBD1. In germline, CDR1 is ENHRY, CDR2 SYGVKD. With 6 bases clipped from V and 0 bases from J, the junction kept 4 bases outside the gene matches. CDR3 length: 14 amino acids. CDR3 in amino acids: CAIRSDRANYGYTF. The CDR3 DNA is TGTGCCATCAGGTCCGACAGGGCTAACTATGGCTACACCTTC.

This chain links TRBV28 with TRBJ1-4; no clear D. Germline loops: CDR1 MDHEN, CDR2 SYDVKM. The germline V and J ends were trimmed by 6 bases and 7 bases, with 15 bases remaining between them. This CDR3 region has 14 residues. The CDR3 protein is CASSSGWIAEKLFF. CDR3 sequence (DNA): TGTGCCAGCAGCTCCGGTTGGATCGCTGAAAAACTGTTTTTT.

The gene calls are TRBV4-3 and TRBJ2-2; 16 bases fit TRBD2. Germline-derived CDR1 and CDR2 are LGHNA and YSLEER. The CDR3 sequence is 19 residues long. V was pared by 1 base and J by 0 bases, with 2 bases of the junction left unmatched. The CDR3 spells CASSQVGLAGGPNTGELFF. The CDR3 DNA reads as TGCGCCAGCAGCCAAGTGGGACTAGCGGGAGGGCCGAACACCGGGGAGCTGTTTTTT.

The rearrangement uses TRBV5-1 and TRBJ2-5; 9 bases fit TRBD2. The ends lost 4 bases at V and 2 bases at J; junction bases unmatched: 9. Germline CDR1 reads SGHRS; CDR2 reads YFSETQ. CDR3 size: 16 residues. The CDR3 is CASSAALAGGQETQYF. In nucleotides, the CDR3 is TGCGCCAGCAGCGCGGCGTTGGCGGGGGGGCAAGAGACCCAGTACTTC.

This rearrangement joins TRBV28 to TRBJ1-1, with 7 bases lining up with TRBD1. Trimming took 6 bases from V and 3 from J; bases not matched to a gene: 7. The CDR3 extends over 14 amino acids. Germline V gene data show CDR1 as MDHEN and CDR2 as SYDVKM. CDR3 sequence (DNA): TGTGCCAGCAGAGAATTTGACAGGGACACTGAAGCTTTCTTT. It yields the protein CASREFDRDTEAFF.

The genes are TRBV30 and TRBJ1-3; maybe TRBD1 (5 bases). Trimming cost V 0 bases and J 2 bases, with 26 bases left between them. This CDR3 region has 20 residues. Germline V gene lookup returns CDR1 GTSNPN and CDR2 SVGIG (reference sequence). CDR3 sequence (DNA): TGTGCCTGGAGTGTATCGAGTGGTTTTCGAGGGGCCGGAACTGGAAACACCATATATTTT. Its translation: CAWSVSSGFRGAGTGNTIYF.

The DNA of the CDR3 is TGTGCCACCGCAGACAGGGTCGCGGATACGCAGTATTTT. Translated: CATADRVADTQYF. The chain recombines TRBV28 with TRBJ2-3, with TRBD1 identical over 7 bases. The CDR3 has 13 residues. Looked up from germline, CDR1 is MDHEN and CDR2 is SYDVKM. Unmatched junction bases numbered 10, after V lost 10 bases and J lost 6 bases.

The CDR3 DNA sequence: TGTGCCAGCAGCGTAGCTAAGGGACCGGTTACTGAAGCTTTCTTT. Encoded protein: CASSVAKGPVTEAFF. The V and J genes are TRBV9 and TRBJ1-1; TRBD1 is a possible D gene (5 bases). This CDR3 has 15 amino acids. Trimming pared 0 bases from V and 5 bases from J, leaving 14 bases between. Germline CDR1 and CDR2: SGDLS and YYNGEE.

This clone has only one observation. The DNA of the CDR3 is TGTGCCAGCACACAGGGAAACACCATATATTTT. Its translation is CASTQGNTIYF. The chain carries TRBV25-1 and TRBJ1-3; D gene ambiguous. The germline V and J ends were trimmed by 7 bases and 4 bases, with 5 bases remaining between them. The V gene's germline CDR1 is MGHDK and CDR2 SYGVNS. The length of the CDR3 is 11 residues.

This clone has a single count. The chain has TRBV5-1 and TRBJ2-7; 11 nucleotides agree with TRBD2. Germline values: CDR1 SGHRS, CDR2 YFSETQ. After removal of 2 bases from V and 1 base from J, the junction contained 5 bases not matched to a gene. The CDR3 loop spans 16 amino acids. CDR3 protein: CASSLKTSGGSYEQYF. In DNA form, the CDR3 reads TGCGCCAGCAGCTTAAAAACTAGCGGGGGATCCTACGAGCAGTACTTC.

As regards this clone: The junction shows a germline mismatch at one end, possibly a read error. The chain joins TRBV12-5 to TRBJ2-7; 11 nucleotides align to TRBD1. The CDR3 covers 17 residues. The V gene's germline CDR1 is LGHNT and CDR2 FRNRAP. CDR3 sequence: CASGLVLGTGGSYEQYF. CDR3 nucleotides: TGTGCTAGTGGCTTGGTATTGGGGACAGGGGGCTCCTACGAGCAGTACTTC.

This sequence joins TRBV12-5 and TRBJ2-5; D is uncertain. The CDR3 runs to 13 residues. Germline V lookup: CDR1 LGHNT, CDR2 FRNRAP. Trimming pared 7 bases from V and 2 bases from J, leaving 11 bases between. The CDR3 coding sequence is TGTGCTAGTGCCTCGAGTAGGCAAGAGACCCAGTACTTC. This sequence encodes CASASSRQETQYF.

The rearrangement uses TRBV27 and TRBJ2-2; the D is unclear. The germline V gene encodes CDR1 MNHEY and CDR2 SMNVEV (reference sequence). CDR3 length: 13 residues. Trimming removed 3 bases at V and 1 base at J, with 3 bases between. CDR3 region: CASSFGNTGELFF. In DNA, the CDR3 is TGTGCCAGCAGTTTTGGGAACACCGGGGAGCTGTTTTTT.

V usage is TRBV6-5 and J usage is TRBJ2-2, with D perhaps TRBD1 or TRBD2 (6 bases each). Germline-derived CDR1 and CDR2 are MNHEY and SVGAGI. The CDR3 runs 14 residues. Trimming left V 9 bases short and J 9 bases short, with 20 bases between. This chain's CDR3 is CASARQEGLRELFF. The CDR3 DNA reads TGTGCCAGTGCAAGACAGGAGGGGCTCCGGGAGCTGTTTTTT.

On this clone: This sample includes further DNA sequences coding for the same CDR3. This chain uses TRBV5-1 with TRBJ2-7; D is ambiguous. There are 13 residues in the CDR3. Per the germline V gene, CDR1 is SGHRS and CDR2 is YFSETQ. V shed 0 bases and J shed 3 bases, with 7 bases lying between them. This CDR3 is CASSLVGDYEQYF. In DNA, the CDR3 is TGCGCCAGCAGCTTGGTAGGAGACTACGAGCAGTACTTC. The full variable domain, in which reference TRBV5-1 and TRBJ2-7 provide the parts outside the CDR3, is KAGVTQTPRYLIKTRGQQVTLSCSPISGHRSVSWYQQTPGQGLQFLFEYFSETQRNKGNFPGRFSGRQFSNSRSEMNVSTLELGDSALYLCASSLVGDYEQYFGPGTRLTVT.

The chain combines TRBV10-3 with TRBJ1-5; 9 nucleotides agree with TRBD1. The germline gives CDR1 ENHRY, CDR2 SYGVKD. V lost 1 base and J lost 7; bases outside the gene matches: 5. The CDR3 sequence is 15 residues long. CDR3 DNA sequence: TGTGCCATCAGTGAGTGGGACAGGGCGCAACAGCCCCAGCATTTT. Its protein product is CAISEWDRAQQPQHF.

The chain links TRBV5-1 to TRBJ2-1; D is unclear. The CDR3 is 15 residues long. Trimming took off 0 bases at V and 1 base at J, with 8 bases between the two ends. The germline gives CDR1 SGHRS, CDR2 YFSETQ. The CDR3 DNA reads TGCGCCAGCAGCTTGGAAGGGTTGTCCTACAATGAGCAGTTCTTC. Residues: CASSLEGLSYNEQFF. The whole variable domain, remainder taken from reference TRBV5-1 and TRBJ2-1, is KAGVTQTPRYLIKTRGQQVTLSCSPISGHRSVSWYQQTPGQGLQFLFEYFSETQRNKGNFPGRFSGRQFSNSRSEMNVSTLELGDSALYLCASSLEGLSYNEQFFGPGTRLTVL.

This sequence joins TRBV11-2 and TRBJ2-1, with D tentatively TRBD2 (6 bases). In germline, CDR1 is SGHAT, CDR2 FQNNGV. V was cut by 5 bases and J by 2 bases, with 13 bases left in between. This CDR3 spans 15 amino acids. CDR3 loop: CASSQLAGTYNEQFF. As DNA, the CDR3 is TGTGCCAGCAGCCAGCTGGCGGGAACCTACAATGAGCAGTTCTTC.

This chain connects TRBV5-1 to TRBJ2-3; no clear D gene. V was shortened by 2 bases and J by 3 bases, with 10 bases between the two germline ends. CDR3 length: 14 amino acids. CDR1 and CDR2 from the germline V gene are SGHRS and YFSETQ. In nucleotides, the CDR3 is TGCGCCAGCAGCTTTGAGCCCGCTACAGATACGCAGTATTTT. This sequence encodes CASSFEPATDTQYF. Full variable domain (rest looked up from reference TRBV5-1 and TRBJ2-3): KAGVTQTPRYLIKTRGQQVTLSCSPISGHRSVSWYQQTPGQGLQFLFEYFSETQRNKGNFPGRFSGRQFSNSRSEMNVSTLELGDSALYLCASSFEPATDTQYFGPGTRLTVL.

Regarding this clone: The same CDR3 can be traced to other DNA sequences in this sample. The J gene is TRBJ1-4, the V gene TRBV28; no clear D gene. The CDR3 totals 12 residues. Germline V gene lookup returns CDR1 MDHEN and CDR2 SYDVKM. V was clipped by 6 bases and J by 7 bases, with 9 bases between them. CDR3 amino acids: CASRGGGEKLFF. The CDR3 coding sequence is TGTGCCAGCAGGGGTGGCGGTGAAAAACTGTTTTTT.

This chain links TRBV7-2 with TRBJ1-6; a possible D gene is TRBD1 (5 bases). This CDR3 has 15 residues. Germline V gene data show CDR1 as SGHTA and CDR2 as FQGNSA. V lost 1 base and J 5 bases, leaving 9 bases between the germline ends. CDR3 in DNA: TGTGCCAGCAGCTTAGATGGGGGTGATAATTCACCCCTCCACTTT. Translated: CASSLDGGDNSPLHF. Supplemented by reference TRBV7-2 and TRBJ1-6, the full variable domain reads GAGVSQSPSNKVTEKGKDVELRCDPISGHTALYWYRQSLGQGLEFLIYFQGNSAPDKSGLPSDRFSAERTGGSVSTLTIQRTQQEDSAVYLCASSLDGGDNSPLHFGNGTRLTVT.

The chain links TRBV5-1 to TRBJ2-2; D ambiguous. With 4 bases removed from V and 3 bases from J, the gap between germline ends came to 10 bases. CDR3 length equals 14 residues. The germline V gene has CDR1 SGHRS and CDR2 YFSETQ. The CDR3 region is CASSPTTDTGELFF. The CDR3, as DNA: TGCGCCAGCAGCCCGACGACTGACACCGGGGAGCTGTTTTTT.

CDR3 sequence: CASSQGGQSNQPQHF. In DNA form, the CDR3 reads TGCGCCAGCAGCCAAGGGGGACAGAGTAATCAGCCCCAGCATTTT. The rearrangement uses TRBV4-1 and TRBJ1-5; 7 bases are shared with TRBD1. Looked up from germline, CDR1 is MGHRA and CDR2 is YSYEKL. Germline trimming cut 1 base from V and 4 bases from J; bases unmatched to any gene: 4. The CDR3 has 15 residues.

The chain's CDR3 is CASRQTETHEAFF. CDR3 DNA sequence: TGTGCCAGCCGTCAGACAGAAACCCATGAAGCTTTCTTT. The chain has TRBV11-1 and TRBJ1-1, with a possible D match to TRBD1 (5 bases). This CDR3 comprises 13 residues. V lost 8 bases, J lost 7 bases, and 17 bases lay in between. Germline V CDR1 and CDR2: SGHAT, FQDESV (reference sequence).

The CDR3, as DNA: TGTGCCAGCAGTTGGGGACAGGGAGCCAATCAGCCCCAGCATTTT. Amino acid sequence: CASSWGQGANQPQHF. The chain couples TRBV2 to TRBJ1-5; 9 bases line up with TRBD1. CDR1 is SNHLY, CDR2 FYNNEI, per germline. Trimming removed 5 bases from V and 3 bases from J; junction bases left unmatched: 5. The CDR3 is 15 residues long.